The 29 T cell receptor beta chains presented below share a single source sample, sequenced in a study of CDR3 diversity in severe acne. From the PCR reads, TCRdb called clonotypes with MiXCR, one entry per CDR3 protein. The repertoire holds about 76,000 distinct CDR3 sequences, 45% to 65% seen once, with approximately 15% in the top ten. Sequencing used blood. These receptors were taken from a male donor in good health, without acne.

This clonotype was found once. This chain uses TRBV9 with TRBJ2-5; 10 bases are shared with TRBD1. Trimming cost V 2 bases and J 5 bases; bases outside gene matches: 6. The germline gives CDR1 SGDLS, CDR2 YYNGEE. The CDR3 spans 15 residues. CDR3 region: CASSVDRGQGETQYF. Here the CDR3 DNA reads TGTGCCAGCAGCGTCGACAGGGGGCAGGGGGAGACCCAGTACTTC.

In this sample, this clonotype turned up many times. The chain employs TRBV5-6 and TRBJ2-1; no firm D call. Trimming cost V 2 bases and J 6 bases, with 12 bases left between them. This CDR3 is built from 14 residues. The germline CDR1 and CDR2 sequences are SGHDT and YYEEEE. The CDR3 protein is CASSFSLGSNEQFF. The CDR3 DNA reads as TGTGCCAGCAGCTTCTCTCTAGGGTCCAATGAGCAGTTCTTC.

The chain links TRBV10-2 to TRBJ1-1; D is ambiguous. Trimming left V 7 bases short and J 3 bases short, with 18 bases between. CDR1 and CDR2 from the germline V gene are WSHSY and SAAADI. CDR3 length equals 15 residues. This CDR3 reads CASKGSLGSDTEAFF. The CDR3 DNA reads as TGCGCCAGCAAAGGCAGTCTGGGGTCCGACACTGAAGCTTTCTTT.

This clonotype has ten or more counts. This chain uses TRBV27 with TRBJ2-7; 14 nucleotides align to TRBD2. This CDR3 region has 14 residues. V trimming: 6 bases; J trimming: 7 bases; junction bases outside the gene matches: 5. Germline V gives CDR1 MNHEY, CDR2 SMNVEV (reference sequence). DNA of the CDR3: TGTGCCAGCAGGGGACTAGCGGGGGCTGATGAGCAGTACTTC. The encoded protein is CASRGLAGADEQYF.

V usage is TRBV29-1 and J usage is TRBJ1-2; no reliable D call. The CDR3 covers 15 residues. Germline V gene sequence: CDR1 SQVTM, CDR2 ANQGSEA. Trimming shortened V by 4 bases and J by 1 base, and 16 bases separated the two germline ends. As DNA, the CDR3 is TGCAGCGTTGTAAAGGGAAATGATTTTAACTATGGCTACACCTTC. As protein: CSVVKGNDFNYGYTF.

The chain combines TRBV29-1 with TRBJ1-2, with 9 positions matching TRBD1. The J segment lost 4 bases and the V segment lost 0 bases, leaving 6 bases of the junction unmatched. CDR1 SQVTM and CDR2 ANQGSEA come from the germline V gene. The CDR3 totals 15 residues. The CDR3 loop is CSVEERTGVTYGYTF. CDR3 sequence (DNA): TGCAGCGTTGAAGAAAGGACAGGGGTTACCTATGGCTACACCTTC.

The rearrangement joins TRBV6-1 to TRBJ2-7; D might be TRBD1 (5 bases). Germline-derived CDR1 and CDR2 are MNHNS and SASEGT. The length of the CDR3 is 14 residues. V lost 6 bases and J lost 0, with 12 bases in between. In DNA, the CDR3 is TGTGCCAGCAGATTACAGGAGAGCTCCTACGAGCAGTACTTC. It yields the protein CASRLQESSYEQYF.

About this clonotype itself: The junction shows a germline mismatch at one end, possibly a read error. The rearrangement links TRBV6-5 to TRBJ2-7; D is undetermined. CDR1 and CDR2 from the germline V gene are MNHEY and SVGAGI. The CDR3 loop spans 12 amino acids. CDR3 bases: TGTGCCAGCGGTTATTTGGGGATCCAGCAGTACTTC. The encoded protein is CASGYLGIQQYF.

Comments on this clonotype: Germline is not matched at one junction end, which may reflect a read error. The chain recombines TRBV6-5 with TRBJ2-7, with TRBD1 matching 8 bases. CDR3 length: 14 residues. Germline assignment: CDR1 MNHEY and CDR2 SVGAGI. In nucleotides, the CDR3 is TGTGCCGGCAGTGCGACAGGGGACTTCGCCGAGCAGTACTTC. It translates to CAGSATGDFAEQYF.

This clonotype appeared many times. V and J are TRBV27 and TRBJ1-1, with a tentative D call TRBD1 (5 bases). Trimming took off 2 bases at V and 2 bases at J, with 9 bases between the two ends. The germline V gene has CDR1 MNHEY and CDR2 SMNVEV (reference sequence). This CDR3 has 14 residues. In DNA form, the CDR3 reads TGTGCCAGCAGTTTAGTTGGGGCTAACACTGAAGCTTTCTTT. This gives the protein CASSLVGANTEAFF.

The chain is built from TRBV7-9 and TRBJ2-1; D tentatively reads TRBD1 or TRBD2 (5 bases each). Germline V gene data show CDR1 as SEHNR and CDR2 as FQNEAQ (reference sequence). This CDR3 is built from 12 residues. Deletions cut 4 bases from V and 10 bases from J, with 11 bases between. The DNA for the CDR3 is TGTGCCAGCAGCTGGGACCGACAGGAGCAGTTCTTC. Amino acids: CASSWDRQEQFF.

The rearrangement links TRBV20-1 to TRBJ2-1; 8 bases match TRBD2. There are 14 residues in the CDR3. CDR1 and CDR2 (germline): DFQATT, SNEGSKA (reference sequence). The trim removed 6 bases at V and 1 base at J, leaving 5 bases unmatched. The CDR3 loop reads CSASGGGSYNEQFF. CDR3 in DNA: TGCAGTGCCAGCGGGGGTGGGTCCTACAATGAGCAGTTCTTC.

V is TRBV29-1 and J is TRBJ1-2; TRBD1 aligns across 9 bases. Trimming cost V 3 bases and J 4 bases; bases outside gene matches: 0. The CDR3 has 12 residues. Germline V gene data show CDR1 as SQVTM and CDR2 as ANQGSEA. CDR3 sequence reads: CSVEGQGYGYTF. The CDR3 DNA sequence: TGCAGCGTTGAGGGACAGGGCTATGGCTACACCTTC.

This clonotype has a count of ten or more. V and J are TRBV2 and TRBJ1-5, with D perhaps matching TRBD1 (5 bases). The CDR3 length is 16 residues. Trimming left V 3 bases short and J 0 bases short, with 12 bases between. Germline CDR1 is SNHLY and CDR2 is FYNNEI. The CDR3: CASSERDPYSNQPQHF. For the CDR3, the DNA is TGTGCCAGCAGTGAGAGGGACCCCTATAGCAATCAGCCCCAGCATTTT.

The J gene is TRBJ2-7, the V gene TRBV24-1; 9 bases agree with TRBD1. The V and J ends lost 4 bases and 2 bases, in that order; junction bases with no gene match: 5. The germline gives CDR1 KGHDR, CDR2 SFDVKD. The CDR3 runs 15 residues. The chain's CDR3 is CATSEGGDRAYEQYF. DNA for the CDR3: TGTGCCACCAGTGAGGGAGGGGACAGGGCCTACGAGCAGTACTTC.

This clonotype was seen ten or more times. V gene TRBV5-1 combines with J gene TRBJ1-1, with D unclear. V was trimmed by 6 bases and J by 5 bases, leaving 20 bases between them. Germline V gene sequence: CDR1 SGHRS, CDR2 YFSETQ. CDR3 size: 15 residues. The CDR3 coding sequence is TGCGCCAGCACGATCGGGGAAGGGCGGGTGACTGAAGCTTTCTTT. Its translation: CASTIGEGRVTEAFF.

The V and J genes are TRBV19 and TRBJ2-7, with 15 positions matching TRBD2. Germline trimming cut 1 base from V and 7 bases from J; bases unmatched to any gene: 8. Germline V gives CDR1 LNHDA, CDR2 SQIVND (reference sequence). The CDR3 is 17 amino acids. CDR3 amino acids: CASSIVGLAGGPGEQYF. Written as DNA, the CDR3 is TGTGCCAGTAGTATAGTAGGACTAGCGGGAGGGCCGGGGGAGCAGTACTTC.

The chain combines TRBV7-9 with TRBJ1-4; D unclear. Germline V gives CDR1 SEHNR, CDR2 FQNEAQ (reference sequence). Between the trimmed V and J ends, which lost 3 bases and 5 bases, there was a span of 10 bases. The CDR3 contains 14 residues. The CDR3 sequence: CASSLGSLNEKLFF. In DNA form, the CDR3 reads TGTGCCAGCAGCTTGGGCAGCTTAAATGAAAAACTGTTTTTT.

The rearrangement links TRBV7-6 to TRBJ1-4; perhaps TRBD1 as D (6 bases). Per germline, CDR1 SGHVS and CDR2 FNYEAQ. V shed 5 bases and J shed 9 bases, with 10 bases lying between them. This CDR3 contains 12 residues. CDR3 in amino acids: CASSLGQQKLFF. In DNA, the CDR3 is TGTGCCAGCAGCCTCGGACAGCAAAAACTGTTTTTT.

This clonotype was picked up many times. The chain is built from TRBV29-1 and TRBJ2-2; D tentatively fits TRBD1 or TRBD2 (5 bases each). The length of the CDR3 is 14 residues. From germline, CDR1 is SQVTM and CDR2 ANQGSEA. The germline V and J ends were trimmed by 4 bases and 1 base, with 10 bases remaining between them. The CDR3 DNA reads TGCAGCGTTGCCCGGGACCAGAACACCGGGGAGCTGTTTTTT. Translated: CSVARDQNTGELFF.

The chain combines TRBV19 with TRBJ1-5; 7 bases are shared with TRBD1. The CDR3 extends over 13 amino acids. V was clipped by 5 bases and J by 11 bases; unmatched bases: 9. CDR1 is LNHDA, CDR2 SQIVND, per germline (reference sequence). The CDR3 coding sequence is TGTGCCAGTAGTGTAGGCGACAGGGCAGCCCAGCATTTT. Amino acids: CASSVGDRAAQHF. Complete variable domain (other parts from reference TRBV19 and TRBJ1-5): DGGITQSPKYLFRKEGQNVTLSCEQNLNHDAMYWYRQDPGQGLRLIYYSQIVNDFQKGDIAEGYSVSREKKESFPLTVTSAQKNPTAFYLCASSVGDRAAQHFGDGTRLSIL.

About this clonotype itself: At one boundary the junction diverges from the germline segment, which might be a read error. The chain combines TRBV10-3 with TRBJ2-2, with D maybe TRBD2 (6 bases). Per the germline V gene, CDR1 is ENHRY and CDR2 is SYGVKD. This CDR3 contains 15 residues. CDR3 nucleotides: TGTGCCACCAGTGATAACGGGAGAGGCACCGGGGAGCTGTTTTTT. This encodes CATSDNGRGTGELFF.

This clonotype was observed at least ten times. This chain uses TRBV12-3 or TRBV12-4 with TRBJ1-2; D is possibly TRBD1 (6 bases). V was trimmed by 4 bases and J by 3 bases, leaving 9 bases between them. This CDR3 is 13 amino acids long. The CDR3 DNA follows: TGTGCCAGCAGTTCGGGACAAGACTATGGCTACACCTTC. Its protein is CASSSGQDYGYTF.

There are many counts of this clonotype. V and J are TRBV9 and TRBJ2-5; the match to TRBD2 covers 12 bases. With V trimmed by 4 bases and J by 4 bases, 8 bases remained unmatched. CDR1 and CDR2 from the germline V gene are SGDLS and YYNGEE. This CDR3 region has 16 residues. This chain's CDR3 is CASSISMGLAGETQYF. CDR3 coding DNA: TGTGCCAGCAGCATATCAATGGGACTAGCGGGAGAGACCCAGTACTTC.

The CDR3 loop is CASSPVAAGTEAFF. CDR3 bases: TGTGCCAGCAGCCCTGTAGCCGCCGGAACTGAAGCTTTCTTT. The V gene is TRBV2, the J gene TRBJ1-1; D not certain. Germline V gene lookup returns CDR1 SNHLY and CDR2 FYNNEI. This CDR3 comprises 14 residues. Between the trimmed V and J ends, which lost 6 bases and 5 bases, there was a span of 16 bases.

This clonotype has at least ten counts. The chain is built from TRBV7-8 and TRBJ2-7; 7 nucleotides line up with TRBD2. Per the germline V gene, CDR1 is SGHVS and CDR2 is FQNEAQ. The CDR3 is 17 residues long. V lost 1 base and J lost 7; bases outside the gene matches: 16. The CDR3 DNA follows: TGTGCCAGCAGCTTAGACCGCCAGCGGGGTGCAATCGGAGAGCAGTACTTC. This translates into CASSLDRQRGAIGEQYF.

The chain links TRBV7-2 to TRBJ2-1; 9 bases fit TRBD2. The germline V gene has CDR1 SGHTA and CDR2 FQGNSA. The CDR3 contains 18 residues. The junction had 11 bases not matched to a gene; V was cut back by 5 bases and J by 0 bases. The CDR3 region is CASSPDSGGPSSYNEQFF. The DNA for the CDR3 is TGTGCCAGCAGCCCCGATAGCGGGGGCCCTAGCTCCTACAATGAGCAGTTCTTC. The full variable domain, in which reference TRBV7-2 and TRBJ2-1 provide the parts outside the CDR3, is GAGVSQSPSNKVTEKGKDVELRCDPISGHTALYWYRQSLGQGLEFLIYFQGNSAPDKSGLPSDRFSAERTGGSVSTLTIQRTQQEDSAVYLCASSPDSGGPSSYNEQFFGPGTRLTVL.

This clonotype was observed at least ten times. V gene TRBV6-2 or TRBV6-3 combines with J gene TRBJ1-5; 7 nucleotides match TRBD1. V shed 9 bases, J shed 1 base, and the junction held 6 bases outside the gene matches. CDR3 length equals 14 residues. Germline V gene sequence: CDR1 MNHEY, CDR2 SVGEGT. For the CDR3, the DNA is TGTGCCAGTGACAGGGATGTGAGCAATCAGCCCCAGCATTTT. Translating it yields CASDRDVSNQPQHF.

The sample holds a few counts of this clonotype. The chain carries TRBV19 and TRBJ1-2, with 7 bases lining up with TRBD1. Germline V gene lookup returns CDR1 LNHDA and CDR2 SQIVND (reference sequence). The CDR3 is made up of 13 amino acids. V was pared by 11 bases and J by 1 base, with 7 bases of the junction left unmatched. In nucleotides, the CDR3 is TGTGCCCTGCGGGACAGTGATAACTATGGCTACACCTTC. It specifies CALRDSDNYGYTF.